This record concerns one TCR beta chain sequence. The CDR3 is cut off 3 residues early in the read; its end comes from the germline J gene. The CDR3 consists of 15 residues. From germline, CDR1 is SGHTA and CDR2 FQGNSA. V was clipped by 0 bases and J by 3 bases; unmatched bases: 3. Method: immunoSEQ multiplex PCR; TCRdb's copy keeps in-frame clones and lacks some. The table for this sample gives tens of thousands of clones. The data derive from a study of T cells in women clearing cervical HPV infection. The sequencing sample was made of blood buffy coat. This clonotype originated in a woman between 18 and 70 years old with a cervical HPV16 infection that either progressed to CIN3+ or cleared (not recorded which). The rearrangement uses TRBV7-2 and TRBJ2-3; 7 positions agree with TRBD1. The sequenced CDR3 bases are TGTGCCAGCAGCTTAGCAACGACAGGGACAGATACG. Protein sequence: CASSLATTGTDT. The full CDR3 sequence reads CASSLATTGTDTQYF.